Shown below are 14 T cell receptor beta chains from a single sample sequenced in a study of neurological immune-mediated disorders. TCRdb processed the 5' RACE reads anew with MiXCR; each CDR3 protein has one entry. The sample yields about 70,000 distinct CDR3 sequences, roughly 3.1% seen once. Sequences were obtained from PBMCs. These receptors were collected from a woman between 45 and 60 years old with multiple sclerosis.

This clonotype has at least ten counts. The chain has TRBV15 and TRBJ1-6; 9 nucleotides line up with TRBD1. V gave up 4 bases and J gave up 9 bases; unmatched junction bases: 10. This CDR3 is 16 amino acids long. CDR1 and CDR2 from the germline V gene are LNHNV and YYDKDF (reference sequence). CDR3 bases: TGTGCCACCAGCATCCTTCAGGGACAGGGTGGTTCACCCCTCCACTTT. Translation: CATSILQGQGGSPLHF.

There are many counts of this clonotype. The rearrangement uses TRBV5-1 and TRBJ2-3; D might be TRBD2 (5 bases). CDR1 and CDR2 from the germline V gene are SGHRS and YFSETQ. The CDR3 covers 16 residues. V gave up 0 bases and J gave up 0 bases, with 11 bases separating them. The CDR3 DNA follows: TGCGCCAGCAGCTTGGATCCGGGAACTAGCACAGATACGCAGTATTTT. This encodes CASSLDPGTSTDTQYF.

This clonotype was seen ten or more times. This CDR3 is CASSYRVGTGTHEQYV. CDR3 bases: TGTGCCAGCAGTTACCGGGTCGGGACAGGGACCCACGAGCAGTACGTC. The gene calls are TRBV6-2 or TRBV6-3 and TRBJ2-7; TRBD1 matches 9 bases. From germline, CDR1 is MNHEY and CDR2 SVGEGT. V shed 2 bases and J 5 bases; nucleotides not matched to a gene: 10. The CDR3 contains 16 residues.

This clonotype appeared many times. The chain links TRBV20-1 to TRBJ1-5; 8 bases match TRBD1. Germline loops: CDR1 DFQATT, CDR2 SNEGSKA (reference sequence). The CDR3 runs 14 residues. V trimming: 0 bases; J trimming: 10 bases; junction bases outside the gene matches: 8. CDR3 protein: CSARDPQGVSPQHF. DNA for the CDR3: TGCAGTGCTAGAGATCCACAGGGGGTCTCTCCCCAGCATTTT.

This chain links TRBV18 with TRBJ2-5; a possible D gene is TRBD1 (6 bases). This CDR3 region has 15 residues. Germline loops: CDR1 KGHSH, CDR2 LQKENI. V dropped 0 bases and J dropped 5 bases, with 13 bases sitting between them. This CDR3 reads CASSPPSGVAETQYF. The CDR3 nucleotides read TGTGCCAGCTCACCACCGTCAGGGGTGGCGGAGACCCAGTACTTC.

At least ten counts were recorded for this clonotype. The genes are TRBV10-3 and TRBJ2-3; tentatively, D is TRBD2 (7 bases). CDR3 length: 18 residues. The V gene's germline CDR1 is ENHRY and CDR2 SYGVKD. The V end was cut by 7 bases, the J end by 0 bases, with 23 bases between. For the CDR3, the DNA is TGTGCCATCAACCCCGGTGGCGGGGGCCCTTATAGCACAGATACGCAGTATTTT. Amino acids: CAINPGGGGPYSTDTQYF.

The sample holds many counts of this clonotype. J is TRBJ2-7 and V is TRBV28; D might be TRBD1 (5 bases). Germline loops: CDR1 MDHEN, CDR2 SYDVKM. This CDR3 contains 17 residues. V lost 1 base and J 1 base, leaving 17 bases between the germline ends. CDR3 bases: TGTGCCAGCAGTTTATCTTCCCAGGGATTGATGTCCTACGAGCAGTACTTC. It yields the protein CASSLSSQGLMSYEQYF.

This clonotype appeared a few times. The rearrangement joins TRBV20-1 to TRBJ1-1, with D perhaps TRBD1 (6 bases). There are 15 residues in the CDR3. Deletions cut 4 bases from V and 0 bases from J, with 15 bases between. CDR1 and CDR2 (germline): DFQATT, SNEGSKA (reference sequence). The CDR3 region has the DNA TGCAGTGCTACAGACAGGTCTACTATGAACACTGAAGCTTTCTTT. Its translation is CSATDRSTMNTEAFF.

Ten or more counts support this clonotype. This rearrangement joins TRBV11-2 to TRBJ2-3; D gene ambiguous. Trimming took off 3 bases at V and 1 base at J, with 23 bases between the two ends. CDR3 length: 19 residues. The germline V gene has CDR1 SGHAT and CDR2 FQNNGV. The CDR3 DNA reads as TGTGCCAGCAGCTTGCCTCCCTCCCCCAGGCCCTTCCGCACAGATACGCAGTATTTT. It yields the protein CASSLPPSPRPFRTDTQYF.

This clonotype was counted ten times or more. The gene calls are TRBV28 and TRBJ2-3; D gene ambiguous. CDR1 is MDHEN and CDR2 is SYDVKM in the germline V gene. V was clipped by 11 bases and J by 1 base, with 10 bases between them. The CDR3 has 12 residues. The CDR3 is CAGQTGTDTQYF. CDR3 DNA: TGTGCCGGGCAAACCGGCACAGATACGCAGTATTTT.

This clonotype was recorded many times. This chain connects TRBV6-1 to TRBJ1-5, with TRBD1 matching over 10 bases. The length of the CDR3 is 22 residues. Losses at the gene ends were 7 bases for V and 0 bases for J; bases not matched to a gene: 24. Germline loops: CDR1 MNHNS, CDR2 SASEGT. The CDR3 DNA follows: TGTGCCAGCAAAAAGGAACCTGCTCCGGGACAGGGGTGGTGGAATAGCAATCAGCCCCAGCATTTT. It specifies CASKKEPAPGQGWWNSNQPQHF.

This clonotype was counted ten times or more. The chain uses TRBV4-3 and TRBJ1-1, with a possible D match to TRBD1 (5 bases). V lost 4 bases to trimming and J lost 5 bases, with 11 bases between them. The CDR3 covers 13 residues. Germline values: CDR1 LGHNA, CDR2 YSLEER. As DNA, the CDR3 is TGCGCCAGCAGCCGGAGGGGAGGGACTGAAGCTTTCTTT. This sequence encodes CASSRRGGTEAFF.

This clonotype has a count of ten or more. This chain links TRBV20-1 with TRBJ2-5, with 10 bases matching TRBD2. The J segment lost 1 base and the V segment lost 3 bases, leaving 5 bases of the junction unmatched. Germline V gene sequence: CDR1 DFQATT, CDR2 SNEGSKA (reference sequence). The CDR3 covers 15 residues. DNA of the CDR3: TGCAGTGCTAGTAGGTTAGCGGGAGGCCAAGAGACCCAGTACTTC. Residues: CSASRLAGGQETQYF.

With respect to this clonotype: This may arise from a read error, as a much more abundant clone is one base away. V is TRBV14 and J is TRBJ2-2; tentative D call: TRBD2 (5 bases). This CDR3 has 12 amino acids. Germline assignment: CDR1 SGHDN and CDR2 FVKESK. The DNA for the CDR3 is TGTGACAGCAATGGAGGATCCGGGGAGCTGTTTTTT. It yields the protein CDSNGGSGELFF.